Each of the 10 T cell receptor beta chains below was sequenced from the same sample in a study of technical replicates of blood from several donors. Clones were read by immunoSEQ multiplex PCR, and TCRdb kept only the in-frame ones, dropping some. Here the sample spans tens of thousands of clones, 80% to 90% being singletons. Sequenced input: PBMCs. The receptors originated from a human donor in good health. Some clones in this sample may be carry-over from other donors' samples.

The J gene is TRBJ2-5, the V gene TRBV9; TRBD1 agrees at 8 bases. V was pared by 4 bases and J by 5 bases, with 7 bases of the junction left unmatched. The CDR3 has 14 residues. From germline, CDR1 is SGDLS and CDR2 YYNGEE. The CDR3: CASSYRQGLETQYF. The DNA for the CDR3 is TGTGCCAGCAGCTACCGACAGGGGTTGGAGACCCAGTACTTC.

The V and J genes are TRBV29-1 and TRBJ1-2; D is undetermined. CDR1 and CDR2 (germline): SQVTM, ANQGSEA. This CDR3 has 13 amino acids. The V end was cut by 3 bases, the J end by 2 bases, with 10 bases between. The CDR3 nucleotides read TGCAGCGTTGATGGCCAAACGAACTATGGCTACACCTTC. Translating gives CSVDGQTNYGYTF.

The J gene is TRBJ2-1, the V gene TRBV29-1, with 7 bases identical to TRBD1. The CDR3 covers 14 residues. Per the germline V gene, CDR1 is SQVTM and CDR2 is ANQGSEA. The V and J ends lost 5 bases and 0 bases, in that order; junction bases with no gene match: 4. CDR3 sequence (DNA): TGCAGCGTTCGACGGGACAGCTCCTACAATGAGCAGTTCTTC. Encoded protein: CSVRRDSSYNEQFF.

J is TRBJ1-4 and V is TRBV4-1, with D tentatively TRBD1 (5 bases). Germline-derived CDR1 and CDR2 are MGHRA and YSYEKL. Trimming took 3 bases from V and 5 from J, leaving 13 bases between them. The CDR3 loop spans 15 amino acids. CDR3 loop: CASSQGDGGNEKLFF. The CDR3 nucleotides are TGCGCCAGCAGCCAGGGGGACGGAGGGAATGAAAAACTGTTTTTT.

The rearrangement uses TRBV11-2 and TRBJ2-5, with D hard to call. Trimming cost V 1 base and J 0 bases, with 9 bases left between them. This CDR3 contains 15 residues. Germline V gene data show CDR1 as SGHAT and CDR2 as FQNNGV. CDR3 DNA sequence: TGTGCCAGCAGCTTAGCCAGAAAGTACCAAGAGACCCAGTACTTC. This gives the protein CASSLARKYQETQYF.

The chain is built from TRBV27 and TRBJ2-2; TRBD1 agrees at 7 bases. The length of the CDR3 is 16 residues. Germline CDR1 reads MNHEY; CDR2 reads SMNVEV (reference sequence). Trimming removed 4 bases from V and 4 bases from J; junction bases left unmatched: 9. The CDR3, as DNA: TGTGCCAGCAGTTACATCACAGGGGAAGGCACCGGGGAGCTGTTTTTT. Its protein product is CASSYITGEGTGELFF.

The V and J genes are TRBV27 and TRBJ1-4; TRBD1 agrees at 9 bases. With V trimmed by 7 bases and J by 12 bases, 12 bases remained unmatched. Germline lookup yields CDR1 MNHEY and CDR2 SMNVEV (reference sequence). This CDR3 is built from 14 residues. The CDR3 nucleotides are TGTGCCAGCAAATTGGGACAGGGCCTTGGGGAACTGTTTTTT. The encoded protein is CASKLGQGLGELFF.

The V and J genes are TRBV30 and TRBJ2-3; possible D gene TRBD1, 5 bases. CDR1 is GTSNPN, CDR2 SVGIG, per germline (reference sequence). Trimming stripped 3 bases from V and 1 base from J, with 8 bases between. The CDR3 covers 13 residues. The CDR3 here is CAWSQGGTDTQYF. CDR3 DNA: TGTGCCTGGAGCCAAGGGGGCACAGATACGCAGTATTTT.

The chain joins TRBV7-6 to TRBJ1-4, with TRBD1 matching 11 bases. V was pared by 5 bases and J by 8 bases, with 7 bases of the junction left unmatched. Per the germline V gene, CDR1 is SGHVS and CDR2 is FNYEAQ. The CDR3 is 15 residues long. The CDR3 region is CASSNLGTGGEKLFF. In DNA, the CDR3 is TGTGCCAGCAGCAATCTCGGGACAGGGGGGGAAAAACTGTTTTTT.

The V gene is TRBV7-6, the J gene TRBJ2-6; D gene ambiguous. V was pared by 0 bases and J by 0 bases, with 12 bases between. Germline CDR1 and CDR2: SGHVS and FNYEAQ. The CDR3 loop spans 18 amino acids. This chain's CDR3 is CASSLAQAFGSGANVLTF. The DNA for the CDR3 is TGTGCCAGCAGCTTAGCTCAGGCTTTTGGCTCTGGGGCCAACGTCCTGACTTTC.